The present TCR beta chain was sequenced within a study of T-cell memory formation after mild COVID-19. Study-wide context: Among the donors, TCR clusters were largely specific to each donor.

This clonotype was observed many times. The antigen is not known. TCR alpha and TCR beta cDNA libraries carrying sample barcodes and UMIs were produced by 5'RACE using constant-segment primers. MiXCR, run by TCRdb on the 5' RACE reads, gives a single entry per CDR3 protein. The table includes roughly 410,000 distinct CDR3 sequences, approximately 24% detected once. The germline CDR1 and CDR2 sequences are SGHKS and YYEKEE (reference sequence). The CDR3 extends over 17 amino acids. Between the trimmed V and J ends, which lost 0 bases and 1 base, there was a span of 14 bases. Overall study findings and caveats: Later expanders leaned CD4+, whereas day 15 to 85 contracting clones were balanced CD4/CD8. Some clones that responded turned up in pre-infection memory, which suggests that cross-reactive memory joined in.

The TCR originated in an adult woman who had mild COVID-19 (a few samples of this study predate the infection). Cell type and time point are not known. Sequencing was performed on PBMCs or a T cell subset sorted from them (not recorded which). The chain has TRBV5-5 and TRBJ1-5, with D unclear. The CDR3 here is CASSLAAGGISNQPQHF. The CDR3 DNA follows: TGTGCCAGCAGCTTGGCCGCCGGAGGGATAAGCAATCAGCCCCAGCATTTT.